What follows are 10 T cell receptor beta chains derived from one specimen sequenced in a study of T cell responses to AZD1222 COVID-19 vaccine. Clones were sequenced by immunoSEQ multiplex PCR, and TCRdb holds only the in-frame ones, with some missing. Of about 140,000 clones in the sample, under 95% were seen once. Material: peripheral blood, obtained 28 days after the second dose of the MenACWY control vaccine. The source is an adult who received the MenACWY meningococcal vaccine as a control.

This rearrangement joins TRBV3-1 (or the pseudogene TRBV3-2) to TRBJ1-6, with D possibly TRBD1 on 6 matching bases. The CDR3 sequence is 15 residues long. CDR1 LGHDT and CDR2 YNNKEL come from the germline V gene (reference sequence). The ends were cut back, 1 base at V and 8 bases at J, with 12 bases in the middle. The DNA for the CDR3 is TGTGCCAGCAGCCAAGGTTCAGGGGAGGATTCACCCCTCCACTTT. Amino acids: CASSQGSGEDSPLHF.

This sequence joins TRBV11-2 and TRBJ1-2; the D gene is possibly TRBD1 (6 bases). The CDR3 contains 14 residues. CDR1 SGHAT and CDR2 FQNNGV come from the germline V gene. V was pared by 0 bases and J by 8 bases, with 13 bases between. CDR3 in DNA: TGTGCCAGCAGCTTAGATCAGGGGTTAGGCGGCTACACCTTC. Translated: CASSLDQGLGGYTF.

The chain combines TRBV7-3 with TRBJ2-7, with a weak D call TRBD2 (7 bases). CDR3 size: 13 residues. In germline, CDR1 is SGHTA, CDR2 FQGTGA. V lost 3 bases to trimming and J lost 5 bases, with 11 bases between them. CDR3 protein: CASSFGGGDEQYF. The CDR3 nucleotides read TGTGCCAGCAGCTTCGGCGGGGGCGACGAGCAGTACTTC.

This chain uses TRBV12-3 or TRBV12-4 with TRBJ2-2, with D uncertain. Trimming cost V 1 base and J 5 bases, with 5 bases left between them. The CDR3 length is 13 residues. The CDR3 protein is CASSLGQTGELFF. The CDR3 bases are TGTGCCAGCAGTTTAGGCCAGACCGGGGAGCTGTTTTTT.

This rearrangement joins TRBV6-5 to TRBJ2-1, with TRBD2 matching over 8 bases. The germline V gene encodes CDR1 MNHEY and CDR2 SVGAGI. The CDR3 has 13 residues. V was clipped by 8 bases and J by 8 bases; unmatched bases: 8. The CDR3 loop reads CASRKAGADEQFF. In DNA, the CDR3 is TGTGCCAGCCGGAAAGCGGGAGCGGATGAGCAGTTCTTC.

The chain carries TRBV3-1 (or the pseudogene TRBV3-2) and TRBJ1-2; D may be TRBD1 (5 bases). V was cut by 4 bases and J by 8 bases, with 11 bases left in between. CDR3 length: 12 amino acids. Germline assignment: CDR1 LGHDT and CDR2 YNNKEL (reference sequence). CDR3 bases: TGTGCCAGCAGCCTCTCGAACAGGGGCTACACCTTC. Translating it yields CASSLSNRGYTF.

V gene TRBV11-2 combines with J gene TRBJ2-1; TRBD2 agrees at 9 bases. Germline trimming cut 1 base from V and 3 bases from J; bases unmatched to any gene: 4. Germline CDR1 and CDR2: SGHAT and FQNNGV. CDR3 size: 16 residues. This CDR3 is CASSLGASGNYNEQFF. The CDR3 bases are TGTGCCAGCAGCTTAGGGGCTAGCGGGAACTACAATGAGCAGTTCTTC.

This clone was seen only once. The chain combines TRBV11-2 with TRBJ2-1; D is undetermined. The germline V gene encodes CDR1 SGHAT and CDR2 FQNNGV. This CDR3 contains 13 residues. The V and J ends lost 0 bases and 8 bases respectively, with 8 bases between them. CDR3 region: CASSLDGRYEQFF. The CDR3 DNA reads as TGTGCCAGCAGCTTAGATGGGCGTTATGAGCAGTTCTTC.

V and J are TRBV28 and TRBJ2-5; 10 bases are shared with TRBD2. J gave up 5 bases and V 2 bases, and 8 bases lay outside the gene matches. The CDR3 extends over 16 amino acids. From germline, CDR1 is MDHEN and CDR2 SYDVKM. Here the CDR3 DNA reads TGTGCCAGCAGTTTACCAGCGGGAGGGCCTGGGGAGACCCAGTACTTC. Protein sequence: CASSLPAGGPGETQYF. Drawing the rest from reference TRBV28 and TRBJ2-5, the complete variable domain is DVKVTQSSRYLVKRTGEKVFLECVQDMDHENMFWYRQDPGLGLRLIYFSYDVKMKEKGDIPEGYSVSREKKERFSLILESASTNQTSMYLCASSLPAGGPGETQYFGPGTRLLVL.

The chain joins TRBV19 to TRBJ2-7, with D perhaps being TRBD1 or TRBD2 (6 bases each). V was clipped by 3 bases and J by 3 bases, with 18 bases between them. Germline V gene data show CDR1 as LNHDA and CDR2 as SQIVND (reference sequence). The CDR3 covers 16 residues. The CDR3 DNA reads TGTGCCAGTAGTATGAATCCCGGCAGGGGAGGCTACGAGCAGTACTTC. The encoded protein is CASSMNPGRGGYEQYF.